Shown below are 22 T cell receptor beta chains from a single sample sequenced in a study of T-cell reconstitution after alpha-beta-depleted transplantation in children. Unique molecular identifiers were built into the TCRbeta library. Using its own MiXCR run on the PCR reads, TCRdb lists one record per CDR3 protein. The sample records fewer than 750,000 distinct CDR3 sequences, 25% to 30% being singletons. This specimen was PBMCs, taken before TCRalphabeta/CD19-depleted stem cell transplant. The source is a boy less than two years old with Wiskott-Aldrich syndrome, due to receive a stem cell transplant.

The chain recombines TRBV5-1 with TRBJ1-4, with a weak D call TRBD1 (5 bases). With 0 bases removed from V and 4 bases from J, the gap between germline ends came to 7 bases. This CDR3 is 14 amino acids long. In germline, CDR1 is SGHRS, CDR2 YFSETQ. This chain's CDR3 is CASSLGGVNEKLFF. In nucleotides, the CDR3 is TGCGCCAGCAGCTTGGGAGGGGTTAATGAAAAACTGTTTTTT.

The chain links TRBV15 to TRBJ2-1; 8 bases line up with TRBD2. After removal of 0 bases from V and 4 bases from J, the junction contained 5 bases not matched to a gene. The germline CDR1 and CDR2 sequences are LNHNV and YYDKDF (reference sequence). The CDR3 extends over 16 amino acids. CDR3 residues: CATSREASGRYNEQFF. The CDR3 coding sequence is TGTGCCACCAGCAGAGAGGCTAGCGGGCGATACAATGAGCAGTTCTTC.

The V gene is TRBV3-1, the J gene TRBJ1-1; no clear D gene. The CDR3 is 15 amino acids. Germline loops: CDR1 LGHDT, CDR2 YNNKEL (reference sequence). Trimming removed 0 bases at V and 3 bases at J, with 11 bases between. CDR3 sequence reads: CASSQETRPHTEAFF. The CDR3 DNA reads as TGTGCCAGCAGCCAAGAGACAAGGCCGCACACTGAAGCTTTCTTT.

The sample holds a few counts of this clonotype. The chain carries TRBV27 and TRBJ2-3; 13 bases line up with TRBD2. There are 16 residues in the CDR3. Unmatched junction bases numbered 5, after V lost 6 bases and J lost 2 bases. The germline V gene has CDR1 MNHEY and CDR2 SMNVEV (reference sequence). Here the CDR3 reads CASRGLAGRITDTQYF. The CDR3 nucleotides read TGTGCCAGCAGGGGACTAGCGGGAAGGATCACAGATACGCAGTATTTT.

Only a few counts were recorded for this clonotype. The chain employs TRBV5-1 and TRBJ2-1; 8 nucleotides align to TRBD1. Germline V gives CDR1 SGHRS, CDR2 YFSETQ. V was clipped by 5 bases and J by 2 bases; unmatched bases: 9. The CDR3 is 16 residues long. The CDR3 loop reads CASRATGTGAYNEQFF. CDR3 nucleotides: TGCGCCAGCAGGGCGACCGGGACAGGTGCCTACAATGAGCAGTTCTTC.

The chain has TRBV5-6 and TRBJ2-4, with 7 bases matching TRBD1. The CDR3 is 17 residues long. V shed 1 base, J shed 0 bases, and the junction held 7 bases outside the gene matches. The germline V gene has CDR1 SGHDT and CDR2 YYEEEE. This CDR3 reads CASSLLVGGPAKNIQYF. The CDR3 nucleotides read TGTGCCAGCAGCTTGTTGGTAGGGGGCCCAGCCAAAAACATTCAGTACTTC.

The table lists this clonotype with a few counts. The chain uses TRBV20-1 and TRBJ2-3; 12 bases map to TRBD2. J gave up 4 bases and V 3 bases, and 5 bases lay outside the gene matches. This CDR3 has 15 amino acids. In germline, CDR1 is DFQATT, CDR2 SNEGSKA (reference sequence). The chain's CDR3 is CSASASGRAADTQYF. Here the CDR3 DNA reads TGCAGTGCTAGCGCTAGCGGGAGGGCGGCAGATACGCAGTATTTT.

This clonotype was detected only a few times. The gene calls are TRBV6-1 and TRBJ2-5, with TRBD2 matching 12 bases. The V and J ends lost 6 bases and 7 bases, in that order; junction bases with no gene match: 9. The germline V gene has CDR1 MNHNS and CDR2 SASEGT. CDR3 length equals 15 residues. CDR3 residues: CASRKRTSGIGTQYF. DNA of the CDR3: TGTGCCAGCAGGAAAAGGACTAGCGGGATCGGGACCCAGTACTTC.

This clonotype has only a few counts. The V call is TRBV4-1, the J call TRBJ1-1, with D unresolved. The CDR3 totals 13 residues. With 0 bases removed from V and 3 bases from J, the gap between germline ends came to 5 bases. Germline CDR1 is MGHRA and CDR2 is YSYEKL. DNA of the CDR3: TGCGCCAGCAGCCAAGAAAGCTACACTGAAGCTTTCTTT. This translates into CASSQESYTEAFF.

The chain carries TRBV20-1 and TRBJ2-7, with 8 positions matching TRBD2. The CDR3 length is 14 residues. Trimming removed 0 bases from V and 6 bases from J; junction bases left unmatched: 7. Per germline, CDR1 DFQATT and CDR2 SNEGSKA (reference sequence). The CDR3 protein is CSAREGTSRLEQYF. The CDR3 region has the DNA TGCAGTGCTAGAGAAGGGACTAGTCGACTCGAGCAGTACTTC.

This clonotype was picked up a small number of times. The V and J genes are TRBV5-1 and TRBJ2-7; the D gene is possibly TRBD2 (6 bases). Looked up from germline, CDR1 is SGHRS and CDR2 is YFSETQ. With 4 bases removed from V and 4 bases from J, the gap between germline ends came to 21 bases. The CDR3 is 16 amino acids. The DNA for the CDR3 is TGCGCCAGCAGCCTGACTAGTCCGGAGCCCCGTTACGAGCAGTACTTC. It is translated as CASSLTSPEPRYEQYF.

This clonotype was seen only a few times. V usage is TRBV24-1 and J usage is TRBJ2-1; D remains unclear. The V and J ends lost 3 bases and 0 bases respectively, with 20 bases between them. This CDR3 is 19 amino acids long. CDR1 is KGHDR and CDR2 is SFDVKD in the germline V gene. The CDR3: CATSDPALDSPSSYNEQFF. CDR3 sequence (DNA): TGTGCCACCAGTGATCCTGCCTTAGACTCCCCGAGCTCCTACAATGAGCAGTTCTTC.

V and J are TRBV5-1 and TRBJ2-1; 12 positions match TRBD2. J was trimmed by 3 bases and V by 4 bases; bases with no gene match: 5. Germline V gene sequence: CDR1 SGHRS, CDR2 YFSETQ. This CDR3 comprises 16 residues. The DNA of the CDR3 is TGCGCCAGCAGCAGCTCACTAGCGGGAGGCTACAATGAGCAGTTCTTC. It is translated as CASSSSLAGGYNEQFF.

This clonotype appeared a few times. Mismatch with germline at one junction end may stem from a read error. The chain joins TRBV5-1 to TRBJ2-7, with D possibly TRBD2 on 6 matching bases. This CDR3 region has 15 residues. Germline assignment: CDR1 SGHRS and CDR2 YFSETQ. CDR3 protein: CASSLVQGGSYEQYF. The CDR3 DNA sequence: TGTGCCAGCAGCTTAGTCCAGGGAGGTTCCTACGAGCAGTACTTC. Based on the CDR3 plus reference TRBV5-1 and TRBJ2-7, the full variable domain is KAGVTQTPRYLIKTRGQQVTLSCSPISGHRSVSWYQQTPGQGLQFLFEYFSETQRNKGNFPGRFSGRQFSNSRSEMNVSTLELGDSALYLCASSLVQGGSYEQYFGPGTRLTVT.

This clonotype was counted a few times. J is TRBJ2-7 and V is TRBV5-1, with D possibly matching TRBD1 (5 bases). This CDR3 comprises 14 residues. Germline values: CDR1 SGHRS, CDR2 YFSETQ. V lost 0 bases and J lost 0, with 7 bases in between. The CDR3 nucleotides read TGCGCCAGCAGCTTGGACGACAGCTCCTACGAGCAGTACTTC. This sequence encodes CASSLDDSSYEQYF.

The J gene is TRBJ1-2, the V gene TRBV5-1; the D gene is possibly TRBD1 (5 bases). V dropped 4 bases and J dropped 6 bases, with 16 bases sitting between them. This CDR3 has 14 amino acids. The germline gives CDR1 SGHRS, CDR2 YFSETQ. The CDR3 here is CASSPTVPWDGYTF. The CDR3, as DNA: TGCGCCAGCAGCCCGACAGTACCTTGGGATGGCTACACCTTC.

The chain links TRBV2 to TRBJ1-2, with D possibly TRBD1 on 5 matching bases. The CDR3 runs to 14 residues. V lost 0 bases and J lost 8, with 13 bases in between. In germline, CDR1 is SNHLY, CDR2 FYNNEI. This CDR3 is CASSEAGRGAGYTF. The DNA of the CDR3 is TGTGCCAGCAGTGAAGCGGGGAGGGGTGCCGGCTACACCTTC.

The chain has TRBV6-5 and TRBJ1-1; possible D gene TRBD1, 5 bases. With 2 bases removed from V and 4 bases from J, the gap between germline ends came to 11 bases. CDR1 and CDR2 from the germline V gene are MNHEY and SVGAGI. The CDR3 is 14 residues long. CDR3 sequence reads: CASSYTNGGTEAFF. The CDR3 coding sequence is TGTGCCAGCAGTTACACTAACGGGGGCACTGAAGCTTTCTTT.

This clonotype was counted only a few times. The chain uses TRBV19 and TRBJ2-2; TRBD2 aligns across 10 bases. V lost 7 bases, J lost 5 bases, and 16 bases stayed unmatched. There are 18 residues in the CDR3. CDR1 is LNHDA and CDR2 is SQIVND in the germline V gene (reference sequence). The CDR3 here is CASTRDRIAGGRTGELFF. CDR3 sequence (DNA): TGTGCCAGTACCCGGGACAGAATAGCGGGAGGCAGAACCGGGGAGCTGTTTTTT.

There are a few counts of this clonotype. DNA of the CDR3: TGCGCCAGCAGCCAAGATAAGGGTAGCGCCGCCTACAATGAGCAGTTCTTC. Translating it yields CASSQDKGSAAYNEQFF. This chain connects TRBV4-1 to TRBJ2-1, with D maybe TRBD2 (5 bases). The germline V gene has CDR1 MGHRA and CDR2 YSYEKL. The CDR3 is 17 amino acids. Trimming cost V 0 bases and J 2 bases, with 14 bases left between them.

The rearrangement uses TRBV20-1 and TRBJ1-4; a weak D match, TRBD1 (6 bases). From germline, CDR1 is DFQATT and CDR2 SNEGSKA (reference sequence). Trimming shortened V by 6 bases and J by 1 base, and 9 bases separated the two germline ends. The CDR3 totals 13 residues. CDR3 amino acids: CSAQQGTNEKLFF. The CDR3 DNA reads TGCAGTGCCCAACAGGGAACTAATGAAAAACTGTTTTTT.

This clonotype was seen a few times. The chain recombines TRBV27 with TRBJ2-5, with 9 positions matching TRBD2. Germline assignment: CDR1 MNHEY and CDR2 SMNVEV (reference sequence). This CDR3 contains 14 residues. With V trimmed by 7 bases and J by 5 bases, 8 bases remained unmatched. In DNA form, the CDR3 reads TGTGCCAGCACGCCTTTAGCGGGAGTGGAGACCCAGTACTTC. This gives the protein CASTPLAGVETQYF.